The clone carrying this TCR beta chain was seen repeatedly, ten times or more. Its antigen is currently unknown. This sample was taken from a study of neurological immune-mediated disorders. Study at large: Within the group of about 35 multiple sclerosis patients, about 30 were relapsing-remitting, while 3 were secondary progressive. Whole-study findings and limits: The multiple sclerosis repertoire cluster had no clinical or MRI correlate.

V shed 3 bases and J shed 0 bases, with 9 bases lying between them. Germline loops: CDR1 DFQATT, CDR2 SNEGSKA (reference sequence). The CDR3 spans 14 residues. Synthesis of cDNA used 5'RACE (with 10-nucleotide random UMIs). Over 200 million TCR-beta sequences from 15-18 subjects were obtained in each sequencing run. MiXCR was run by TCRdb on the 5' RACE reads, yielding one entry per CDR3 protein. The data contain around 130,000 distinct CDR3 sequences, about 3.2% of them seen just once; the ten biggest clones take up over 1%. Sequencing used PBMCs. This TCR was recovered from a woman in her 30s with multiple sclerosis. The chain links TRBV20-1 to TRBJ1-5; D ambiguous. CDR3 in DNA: TGCAGTGCTAGTCTGCAGATTAGCAATCAGCCCCAGCATTTT. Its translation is CSASLQISNQPQHF.